A single T cell receptor beta chain is shown here with its context. Per-base qualities were not stored, and no clone one base away is much larger. This record belongs to a study of T cells after yellow fever vaccination (dated 2019 in TCRdb). A note on the overall study: Libraries from fractions with low cell numbers were prepared with the SMART-Seq v4 Ultra Low Input RNA kit. Bulk TCR alpha and beta repertoires were sequenced longitudinally to track T-cell clones before and after primary and booster YFV17D yellow fever vaccination. Two healthy male donors, one aged 18 to 30 and one aged 30 to 40 years, were included in the cohort. Blood was collected at multiple timepoints before and after primary and secondary immunization, and bulk PBMC replicates and cell subsets were isolated. Overall results and qualifications from the work: A small fraction of clonotypes showed up in both the CD4 and CD8 compartments, probably as a result of convergent recombination. Because only two donors were included in the study, the extent to which the findings can be generalized is limited. Most clones expanded after primary vaccination were re-detected after the booster (around 96% of CD4 and 80% to 90% of CD8), suggesting broad memory maintenance. Computational filtering was required because FACS-sorted repertoires could contain abundant contaminating clonotypes from the bulk population. Compared with the primary T-cell response, the secondary T-cell response was faster but weaker, reaching its peak on day 5 rather than on day 15.

Synthesis of TCR cDNA relied on 5'RACE template switching, a step that introduced a universal primer site along with unique molecular identifiers. Priming of cDNA synthesis was performed from both the TCR alpha and TCR beta constant segments. Two PCR steps were used to amplify libraries, with sample barcodes and sequencing adapters being added in the second step. Sequencing of libraries was performed on Illumina HiSeq 2500 (2x100 bp) or NovaSeq (2x150 bp). The paper's processing steps were these. MIGEC was used to demultiplex reads and collapse the reads into UMI consensus sequences, and MiXCR was used for V(D)J alignment. Using edgeR on replicate PBMC samples, clonotypes were called vaccine-responding if FDR was below 0.01 and the log2 fold change was above 5 up to day 15. Each bulk clonotype was labeled CD4 or CD8 based on which sequenced repertoire, CD4 or CD8, contained the clonotype at higher abundance. Clonotypes enriched at least 10-fold in dextramer-positive versus dextramer-negative fractions were classed as NS4B-specific, and CD4-biased clonotypes were left out. TCRdb's own reprocessing of the public reads used fastp at Q25 and MiXCR and kept productive beta chains. Every distinct CDR3 protein forms one entry, paired with its most common genes and DNA. The V and J calls were determined by TCRdb, not by the authors. Recorded for this sample are about 96,000 distinct CDR3 sequences; almost 9% of them occurred a single time. Approximately 15% of the sample is in the top ten clones.

Trimming costs V 5 bases and J 10 bases, and their ends lie 25 bases apart. The germline V gene (reference sequence) yields SEHNR for CDR1 and FQNEAQ for CDR2. The CDR3 numbers 16 residues from cysteine through phenylalanine. The CDR3 DNA has 48 bases and is translated from base 1. Explained via the paper, the treatment or condition label denotes: live attenuated yellow fever vaccine strain. PBMCs were isolated from peripheral blood using a standard Ficoll-Paque protocol. With anti-CD3 and anti-CD8 staining plus a dextramer loaded with the yellow fever NS4B epitope peptide, the researchers sorted epitope-specific CD8 T cells. TriZol was used to extract RNA from bulk PBMCs, CD4 and CD8 fractions, and dextramer-positive and dextramer-negative fractions.

The sequenced sample was CD8+ T cells not binding an NS4B(214-222) dextramer, sorted from PBMCs, obtained less than 16 days after the first yellow fever vaccination. The cell subset or site label of this sample denotes: NS4B epitope dextramer-negative CD8 T cells. The sequence derives from a man younger than 35 who received the YFV17D yellow fever vaccine. The rearrangement joined TRBV7-9 to TRBJ2-3; TRBD2 might be the D gene, on 5 matching bases. The sequenced DNA is TGTGCCAGCAGCCTCAGCCAAGCGGTGCGATATCATCCGCAGTATTTT. It codes for CASSLSQAVRYHPQYF.